This T cell receptor (beta chain) originates from a study of shared clonotypes between healthy human individuals. Study details: The composition of the donors was a couple of women and a few men aged 18 to 49. CD8 memory received one plate per donor, CD8 naive two, CD4 memory three and CD4 naive three.

Notes on this clone: The antigen is not known.

Unmatched junction bases numbered 1, after V lost 3 bases and J lost 0 bases. The CDR3 is made up of 16 amino acids. Germline-derived CDR1 and CDR2 are MNHNS and SASEGT. Study-wide results and caveats: Measured sharing among donors was expected to vary with sequencing depth.

Here immunoSEQ multiplex PCR was the method, and the copy in TCRdb shows in-frame clones only, minus some. The data show approximately 840,000 clones, roughly 96% seen once. CD45RO-negative CD8 cells positively selected for CCR7 made up the naive population, which excluded terminally differentiated effector memory CD45RA+ cells. The clonotype was recovered from a man aged 25-40 years in good health. The rearrangement joins TRBV6-1 to TRBJ2-2; 10 nucleotides match TRBD2. The material sequenced was naive CD8+ T cells sorted from blood. CDR3 nucleotides: TGTGCCAGCAGTGAGGGACTAGCGACGAACACCGGGGAGCTGTTTTTT. Amino acids: CASSEGLATNTGELFF.